This T cell receptor beta chain was recorded in a study of technical replicates of blood from several donors. This CDR3 is 14 amino acids long. Germline V gives CDR1 SQVTM, CDR2 ANQGSEA. J gave up 9 bases and V 8 bases, and 8 bases lay outside the gene matches. Generated by immunoSEQ multiplex PCR, the TCRdb table keeps only in-frame clones and is missing some. Of some 89,000 clones in the sample, about 95% were seen once. The source is a human donor in good health. The material sequenced was T cells isolated from PBMCs. The chain combines TRBV29-1 with TRBJ2-1; 15 bases line up with TRBD2. The CDR3 nucleotides are TGCAGCTTATACCCGGGACTAGCGGGAGGTGAGCAGTTCTTC. This sequence encodes CSLYPGLAGGEQFF.